This T cell receptor (beta chain) was sequenced in a study of shared clonotypes between healthy human individuals. Study-wide results and limits: Sorted-subset sequencing, rarefaction showed, was incomplete despite large depth.

The trim removed 4 bases at V and 2 bases at J, leaving 7 bases unmatched. The germline CDR1 and CDR2 sequences are SGHTA and FQGNSA. The CDR3 has 15 residues. It was into CD45RA+ naive and CD45RA-negative memory subsets that the CD4+ cells were split. Sequencing was at deep level. An approximately 200 ng quantity of DNA, 30,000 to 35,000 T cell genomes, went into the sorted-subset replicate PCRs. The protocol was immunoSEQ multiplex PCR, while the TCRdb copy is restricted to in-frame clones and leaves out a portion. The sample lists approximately 320,000 clones; about 74% were seen once. Details on this clone: Its antigen remains unidentified.

This chain connects TRBV7-2 to TRBJ1-2; 7 nucleotides agree with TRBD1. The receptor was derived from a man under 40 in good health. The sample was memory CD4+ T cells sorted from blood. Subset reported: CD45RA-negative fraction. The CDR3 DNA follows: TGTGCCAGCAGCTACGGCCTGACAGGGAACTATGGCTACACCTTC. Translation: CASSYGLTGNYGYTF.